This TCR beta chain was profiled in a study of blood T cell repertoires in COVID-19. Study details: Both acute and convalescent COVID-19 samples were obtained from the United States, Italy and Spain. T cells, B-cell-depleted T cells, or PBMCs supplied cDNA or gDNA.

Some clones are missing from TCRdb's copy, which holds only in-frame ones; the method was immunoSEQ multiplex PCR. The table records over 200,000 clones, roughly nine tenths of them present only once. Across about two dozen US areas, participants ranged in age from about 18 to 100 years. Trimming pared 0 bases from V and 4 bases from J, leaving 2 bases between. Germline CDR1 is KGHDR and CDR2 is SFDVKD. This CDR3 comprises 12 residues. The receptor was isolated from a woman between 45 and 65 years old in a cohort exposed to, infected with or recovered from COVID-19 (not recorded which). Material: PBMCs or T cells enriched from blood (not recorded which). The chain has TRBV24-1 and TRBJ2-5; no definite D call. The CDR3 nucleotides read TGTGCCACCAGTGATTTGCGAGAGACCCAGTACTTC. Protein sequence: CATSDLRETQYF.